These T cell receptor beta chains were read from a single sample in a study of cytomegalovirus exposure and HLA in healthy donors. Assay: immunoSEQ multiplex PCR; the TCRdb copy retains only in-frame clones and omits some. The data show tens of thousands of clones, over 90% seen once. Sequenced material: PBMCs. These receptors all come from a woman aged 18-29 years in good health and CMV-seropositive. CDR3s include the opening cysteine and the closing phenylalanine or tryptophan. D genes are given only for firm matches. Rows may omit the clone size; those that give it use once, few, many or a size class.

CDR3nt: TGTGCCAGCAGTTTATCACTCAGGATGAACACTGAAGCTTTCTTT; CDR3aa: CASSLSLRMNTEAFF; d_gene: -; j_gene: TRBJ1-1; abundance: -; v_gene: TRBV27
CDR3nt: TGCAGTGCCGGAAGACAGGGTATGGCTTTCTTT; CDR3aa: CSAGRQGMAFF; d_gene: TRBD1; j_gene: TRBJ1-1; abundance: -; v_gene: TRBV20-1
CDR3nt: TGTGCCATCAGTGCTAGCGGGAGTAGCACAGATACGCAGTATTTT; CDR3aa: CAISASGSSTDTQYF; d_gene: TRBD2; j_gene: TRBJ2-3; abundance: -; v_gene: TRBV10-3
CDR3nt: TGTGCCAGCAGTTTCCCTCTGGCAGGGGGCAATGAGCAGTTCTTC; CDR3aa: CASSFPLAGGNEQFF; d_gene: TRBD1; j_gene: TRBJ2-1; abundance: -; v_gene: TRBV6-6
CDR3nt: TGCGCCACCGACGACAGGGTTCCGAACTATGGCTACACCTTC; CDR3aa: CATDDRVPNYGYTF; d_gene: TRBD1; j_gene: TRBJ1-2; abundance: -; v_gene: TRBV10-1
CDR3nt: TGTGCCTGGAGTGAATGGCGGAAGAGCACAGATACGCAGTATTTT; CDR3aa: CAWSEWRKSTDTQYF; d_gene: -; j_gene: TRBJ2-3; abundance: -; v_gene: TRBV30
CDR3nt: TGCGCCAGCAGCCAATTTGGGGGGTCCTACGAGCAGTACTTC; CDR3aa: CASSQFGGSYEQYF; d_gene: -; j_gene: TRBJ2-7; abundance: -; v_gene: TRBV4-3
CDR3nt: TGTGCCAGCAGCCTAACGCCGGGACTAGCGGGACGATTCAACACCGGGGAGCTGTTTTTT; CDR3aa: CASSLTPGLAGRFNTGELFF; d_gene: TRBD2; j_gene: TRBJ2-2; abundance: -; v_gene: TRBV7-8
CDR3nt: TGTGCCAGCTCACCAGGGAGACAGGGGGGTTACGAGCAGTACTTC; CDR3aa: CASSPGRQGGYEQYF; d_gene: TRBD1; j_gene: TRBJ2-7; abundance: once; v_gene: TRBV18
CDR3nt: TGTGCCAGCAGTGAGATGGGGGGTCAGTACGAGCAGTACTTC; CDR3aa: CASSEMGGQYEQYF; d_gene: -; j_gene: TRBJ2-7; abundance: -; v_gene: TRBV6-1
CDR3nt: TGTGCCAGCAGCCCCCTCGGACAGTCAAAATCACCCCTCCACTTT; CDR3aa: CASSPLGQSKSPLHF; d_gene: -; j_gene: TRBJ1-6; abundance: -; v_gene: TRBV28
CDR3nt: TGTGCCAGCAGCCCCGAAGGGACACCCGGCTATGGCTACACCTTC; CDR3aa: CASSPEGTPGYGYTF; d_gene: -; j_gene: TRBJ1-2; abundance: few; v_gene: TRBV5-6
CDR3nt: TGCGCCAGCAGCGAAGGACTAGATCCGAGCGAGCAGTACTTC; CDR3aa: CASSEGLDPSEQYF; d_gene: TRBD2; j_gene: TRBJ2-7; abundance: -; v_gene: TRBV4-3
CDR3nt: TGTGCCAGCAGCTTGGGGGCATCTTTGGCCAAAAACATTCAGTACTTC; CDR3aa: CASSLGASLAKNIQYF; d_gene: -; j_gene: TRBJ2-4; abundance: -; v_gene: TRBV5-4
CDR3nt: TGTGCCAGCAGCTTTTCCGGGACAGAAGCTTTCTTT; CDR3aa: CASSFSGTEAFF; d_gene: -; j_gene: TRBJ1-1; abundance: -; v_gene: TRBV7-9
CDR3nt: TGCGCCAGCAGCCAAGATGAGAATAGCGGGGGGGACTTCTACAATGAGCAGTTCTTC; CDR3aa: CASSQDENSGGDFYNEQFF; d_gene: TRBD2; j_gene: TRBJ2-1; abundance: few; v_gene: TRBV4-1
CDR3nt: TGTGCCAGCAGCGTAGAGGGGGGACTAGCAGGAAAGAATGAGCAGTTCTTC; CDR3aa: CASSVEGGLAGKNEQFF; d_gene: TRBD2; j_gene: TRBJ2-1; abundance: -; v_gene: TRBV9
CDR3nt: TGTGCCAGTAGCGGGACAGACTTAGCCAAAAACATTCAGTACTTC; CDR3aa: CASSGTDLAKNIQYF; d_gene: TRBD1; j_gene: TRBJ2-4; abundance: -; v_gene: TRBV19
CDR3nt: TGTGCCAGCAGCCTCCTAGCGGGAGAGGAAGGCGGGGAGCTGTTTTTT; CDR3aa: CASSLLAGEEGGELFF; d_gene: TRBD2; j_gene: TRBJ2-2; abundance: -; v_gene: TRBV14
CDR3nt: TGTGCCAGCAGTTTATACCCCACAGGGAACTATGGCTACACCTTC; CDR3aa: CASSLYPTGNYGYTF; d_gene: -; j_gene: TRBJ1-2; abundance: -; v_gene: TRBV27
CDR3nt: TGTGCCAGCAGAGCCGGGACAGGGGATGAAAAACTGTTTTTT; CDR3aa: CASRAGTGDEKLFF; d_gene: TRBD1; j_gene: TRBJ1-4; abundance: -; v_gene: TRBV2
CDR3nt: TGTGCCAGCAGCTTAAACGACGGGAGGGCCAAGTTTCGCACAGATACGCAGTATTTT; CDR3aa: CASSLNDGRAKFRTDTQYF; d_gene: TRBD2; j_gene: TRBJ2-3; abundance: -; v_gene: TRBV7-9
CDR3nt: TGTGCCAGCAGCCGCACAGGGCCGCGGGAGACCCAGTACTTC; CDR3aa: CASSRTGPRETQYF; d_gene: -; j_gene: TRBJ2-5; abundance: -; v_gene: TRBV7-6
CDR3nt: TGTGCCACCAGCAGAGACCCGCGACAGGCCGGCTACACCTTC; CDR3aa: CATSRDPRQAGYTF; d_gene: -; j_gene: TRBJ1-2; abundance: -; v_gene: TRBV15
CDR3nt: TGTGCCAGCAGTCCTGAACTAGCGGGAGCGACCGGGGAGCTGTTTTTT; CDR3aa: CASSPELAGATGELFF; d_gene: TRBD2; j_gene: TRBJ2-2; abundance: -; v_gene: TRBV7-3
CDR3nt: TGTGCCAGCTCTAGCGGGGGACCCTACAATGAGCAGTTCTTC; CDR3aa: CASSSGGPYNEQFF; d_gene: TRBD2; j_gene: TRBJ2-1; abundance: -; v_gene: TRBV19
CDR3nt: TGCGCCAGCAGCGCGACTAGCGGGGATTACAATGAGCAGTTCTTC; CDR3aa: CASSATSGDYNEQFF; d_gene: TRBD2; j_gene: TRBJ2-1; abundance: -; v_gene: TRBV5-1
CDR3nt: TGTGCCAGCAGCTTTGCCCCAGCGGGAGGTCTCCTGGAGCAGTACTTC; CDR3aa: CASSFAPAGGLLEQYF; d_gene: TRBD2; j_gene: TRBJ2-7; abundance: -; v_gene: TRBV7-8
CDR3nt: TGCGCCAGCCGAACACAGGGGCCCTACGAGCAGTACTTC; CDR3aa: CASRTQGPYEQYF; d_gene: TRBD1; j_gene: TRBJ2-7; abundance: once; v_gene: TRBV10-2
CDR3nt: TGTGCCAGTAGTATCGCTTTGCAGGGACGGGGGGCTCAGCCCCAGCATTTT; CDR3aa: CASSIALQGRGAQPQHF; d_gene: -; j_gene: TRBJ1-5; abundance: -; v_gene: TRBV19
CDR3nt: TGCGCCAGCAGCCATCCTGAGGGAGAGACCCAGTACTTC; CDR3aa: CASSHPEGETQYF; d_gene: -; j_gene: TRBJ2-5; abundance: -; v_gene: TRBV4-1
CDR3nt: TGTGCCAGCAGCGCTAGCGGGCTGTTCTACGAGCAGTACTTC; CDR3aa: CASSASGLFYEQYF; d_gene: TRBD2; j_gene: TRBJ2-7; abundance: -; v_gene: TRBV5-6
CDR3nt: TGTGCCAGCAGCCCGGGACAGGGCCCGGGCTACACCTTC; CDR3aa: CASSPGQGPGYTF; d_gene: TRBD1; j_gene: TRBJ1-2; abundance: -; v_gene: TRBV5-4
CDR3nt: TGTGCCAGCAGTTACTCGAAGGGGCCTCAGACCCAGTACTTC; CDR3aa: CASSYSKGPQTQYF; d_gene: -; j_gene: TRBJ2-5; abundance: -; v_gene: TRBV6-6